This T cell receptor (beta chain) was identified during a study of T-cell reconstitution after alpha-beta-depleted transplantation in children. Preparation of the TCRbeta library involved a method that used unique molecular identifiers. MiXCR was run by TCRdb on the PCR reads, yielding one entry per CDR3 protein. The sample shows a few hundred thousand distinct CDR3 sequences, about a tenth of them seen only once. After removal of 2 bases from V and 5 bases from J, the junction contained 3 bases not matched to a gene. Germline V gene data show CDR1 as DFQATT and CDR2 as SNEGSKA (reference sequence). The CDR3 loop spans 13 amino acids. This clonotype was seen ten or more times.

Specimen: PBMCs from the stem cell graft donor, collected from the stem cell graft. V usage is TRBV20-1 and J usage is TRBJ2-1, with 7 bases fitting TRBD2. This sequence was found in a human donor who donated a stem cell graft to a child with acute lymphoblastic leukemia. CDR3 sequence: CSARSLADNEQFF. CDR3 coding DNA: TGCAGTGCTAGATCTCTAGCGGACAATGAGCAGTTCTTC.